The rows below give T cell receptor beta chains drawn from one sample of a study of CD8 T cells in ankylosing spondylitis. MiXCR, run by TCRdb on the 5' RACE reads, gives a single entry per CDR3 protein. The table shows about 250,000 distinct CDR3 sequences, with approximately 7.6% occurring only once. The sequenced sample was blood, either unsorted or a sorted T cell fraction (not recorded which). All receptors derive from a female donor with ankylosing spondylitis or in good health (not recorded which). Each CDR3 is given with its conserved first and last residue. The D gene is left open where the match is weak. The size entry is marked missing in some rows and otherwise reads once, few, many or a size class.

CDR3nt,CDR3aa,j_gene,d_gene,abundance,v_gene
TGTGCCAGCAGTGAAGACCCAGGGGTGAAGGGCTACACCTTC,CASSEDPGVKGYTF,TRBJ1-2,NA,many,TRBV6-1
TGTGCCAGCTCACCTTGGGCGGGGTACACAGATACGCAGTATTTT,CASSPWAGYTDTQYF,TRBJ2-3,NA,many,TRBV18
TGTGCCAGCACTGGGGTGGGAAGTCCCAACGAGCAGTACTTC,CASTGVGSPNEQYF,TRBJ2-7,NA,many,TRBV11-2
TGTGCCAGCAGCTTAGTAATAGCGGGAGTAATCCAGTACTTC,CASSLVIAGVIQYF,TRBJ2-5,TRBD2,many,TRBV7-6
TGTGCCAGCAAGTGGGGGACTAGCGGATACGAGCAGTACTTC,CASKWGTSGYEQYF,TRBJ2-7,TRBD2,many,TRBV6-1
TGCAGTGCTAGCCAGGGTCATAGCAATCAGCCCCAGCATTTT,CSASQGHSNQPQHF,TRBJ1-5,NA,many,TRBV20-1
TGTGCCATCAGTGGACCGGATACCGCCTCGCAGTATTTT,CAISGPDTASQYF,TRBJ2-3,NA,many,TRBV10-3
TGCAGTGCTAGCCGGGGGAGGAACACTGAAGCTTTCTTT,CSASRGRNTEAFF,TRBJ1-1,NA,many,TRBV20-1
TGCGCCAGCAGCCCAGGGACAGCCGGGGAGACCCAGTACTTC,CASSPGTAGETQYF,TRBJ2-5,TRBD1,many,TRBV5-1
TGTGCCAGCAAGGGGCTGGGAGGCACTCACTCCTACGAGCAGTACTTC,CASKGLGGTHSYEQYF,TRBJ2-7,NA,many,TRBV6-2/TRBV6-3
TGCGCCAGCAGCTTGGGAGGGGTCGCGAGCACAGATACGCAGTATTTT,CASSLGGVASTDTQYF,TRBJ2-3,NA,many,TRBV5-1
TGTGCCAGCAGCGAGCTGGGGGTGGCCTACAATGAGCAGTTCTTC,CASSELGVAYNEQFF,TRBJ2-1,NA,many,TRBV27
TGCAGCGTCGAGAGCGGGAGGGCCGGTGAGCAGTTCTTC,CSVESGRAGEQFF,TRBJ2-1,TRBD2,many,TRBV29-1
TGTGCCAGCAGTGGGCGGGACGCCACAGATACGCAGTATTTT,CASSGRDATDTQYF,TRBJ2-3,NA,many,TRBV2
TGTGCCAGCAGCTTAGATTCCGGAACAGGACTAGCGGGAGTTGGGGAGCTGTTTTTT,CASSLDSGTGLAGVGELFF,TRBJ2-2,TRBD2,few,TRBV7-6
TGTGCCAGCAGCCTCAACCGGGACAGGAAGTTCTCTGGGGCCAACGTCCTGACTTTC,CASSLNRDRKFSGANVLTF,TRBJ2-6,TRBD1,few,TRBV6-6
TGTGCCAGCAGTTACGGCGCGAGGTCCTACAATGAGCAGTTCTTC,CASSYGARSYNEQFF,TRBJ2-1,NA,many,TRBV6-2/TRBV6-3
TGTGCCAGTAGTATTGATGTTCGTTTGGGACAGGGTACTGAAGCTTTCTTT,CASSIDVRLGQGTEAFF,TRBJ1-1,TRBD1,many,TRBV19
TGTGCCAGCAGCACCTCAGGGGCCCCCTACAATGAGCAGTTCTTC,CASSTSGAPYNEQFF,TRBJ2-1,NA,NA,TRBV7-2
TGCGCCAGCACTCAGAACGGGGCCACCTTGAACACTGAAGCTTTCTTT,CASTQNGATLNTEAFF,TRBJ1-1,NA,medium-sized,TRBV5-1
TGTGCCAGCAGTTTAGCGCGGGGGGGGATACGCAATCAGCCCCAGCATTTT,CASSLARGGIRNQPQHF,TRBJ1-5,NA,many,TRBV12-3/TRBV12-4
TGTGCCAGCACCCCCGATGCCAGGGGGCTTGTCAAAAACATTCAGTACTTC,CASTPDARGLVKNIQYF,TRBJ2-4,NA,many,TRBV21-1
TGTGCCAGCAGCTTATTAGGCGGTAGCGGGGAGCTGTTTTTT,CASSLLGGSGELFF,TRBJ2-2,NA,many,TRBV7-3
TGTGCCTGGAGTCCTGGGACATACAACACCGGGGAGCTGTTTTTT,CAWSPGTYNTGELFF,TRBJ2-2,NA,many,TRBV30
TGTGCCAGCAGTCCCCCGGGGGTGAGCTCTGGGGCCAACGTCCTGACTTTC,CASSPPGVSSGANVLTF,TRBJ2-6,NA,few,TRBV12-3/TRBV12-4
TGTGCCAGCAGCTTAGTTGGTAGCGCGAGAGATACGCAGTATTTT,CASSLVGSARDTQYF,TRBJ2-3,NA,few,TRBV7-2
TGTGCCAGCAGCCTTGCTAGCGGGGCGCCCTACGAGCAGTACTTC,CASSLASGAPYEQYF,TRBJ2-7,TRBD2,many,TRBV7-9
TGTGCCAGCAGCTATGGGAGGAACACTGAAGCTTTCTTT,CASSYGRNTEAFF,TRBJ1-1,NA,many,TRBV27
TGTGCCAGCAGCCTACATAATTCACCCCTCCACTTT,CASSLHNSPLHF,TRBJ1-6,NA,many,TRBV6-6
TGTGCCAGCAGCTTAGACGGACAGAAACAAGAGACCCAGTACTTC,CASSLDGQKQETQYF,TRBJ2-5,NA,NA,TRBV7-2
TGTGCTAGTGGACTTAGCGGGATTGTCTACGAGCAGTACTTC,CASGLSGIVYEQYF,TRBJ2-7,TRBD2,many,TRBV12-5
TGTGCCATCAGTGAGCTTGACAGGGGGCGCGGGAAGACCCAGTACTTC,CAISELDRGRGKTQYF,TRBJ2-5,TRBD1,many,TRBV10-3
TGTGCCAGCAGCTTAAGGGGGGGGGCTGACTACGAGCAGTACTTC,CASSLRGGADYEQYF,TRBJ2-7,NA,NA,TRBV11-2
TGTGCCAGCAGCTTAGATGTGGGATCCGGAAACACCATATATTTT,CASSLDVGSGNTIYF,TRBJ1-3,NA,many,TRBV7-2
TGTGCCAGCAGGCCTCAAAGGGTGGAGGTGGAGACCCAGTACTTC,CASRPQRVEVETQYF,TRBJ2-5,NA,NA,TRBV6-2/TRBV6-3
TGCGCCAGCAGCTTGACCGGGACAGGTTTTGAAAAACTGTTTTTT,CASSLTGTGFEKLFF,TRBJ1-4,TRBD1,many,TRBV5-1
TGCGCCAGCAGCCAAGGGCCGGGACAGGGAAGCGAGCAGTACTTC,CASSQGPGQGSEQYF,TRBJ2-7,TRBD1,many,TRBV4-3
TGCAGTGCTAGTTCCGGCAGGGACAGGCAGTACTTC,CSASSGRDRQYF,TRBJ2-7,TRBD1,many,TRBV20-1